Shown below are 24 T cell receptor beta chains from a single sample sequenced in a study of T-cell memory formation after mild COVID-19. Each CDR3 protein gets one entry after TCRdb re-called the 5' RACE reads with MiXCR. The sample contains around 250,000 distinct CDR3 sequences, 15% of which appear only once. Sequencing was carried out using PBMCs or a T cell subset sorted from them (not recorded which). Receptor source: an adult woman who had mild COVID-19 (a few samples of this study predate the infection). Cell type and time point are not known.

Only a few counts were recorded for this clonotype. The J gene is TRBJ2-3, the V gene TRBV13; 10 bases map to TRBD2. J was trimmed by 9 bases and V by 5 bases; bases with no gene match: 8. Germline V gives CDR1 PRHDT, CDR2 FYEKMQ (reference sequence). The CDR3 has 14 amino acids. CDR3 sequence: CASSRLAGPSTQYF. As DNA, the CDR3 is TGTGCCAGCAGCCGACTAGCGGGTCCTTCGACGCAGTATTTT.

The genes are TRBV3-1 and TRBJ2-1; the D gene is possibly TRBD2 (5 bases). CDR1 LGHDT and CDR2 YNNKEL come from the germline V gene (reference sequence). Deletions cut 0 bases from V and 4 bases from J, with 13 bases between. CDR3 length: 16 residues. CDR3 DNA: TGTGCCAGCAGCCAAGAGGTAGCGAGCCGATACAATGAGCAGTTCTTC. It codes for CASSQEVASRYNEQFF.

Only a few counts were recorded for this clonotype. DNA for the CDR3: TGTGCCAGCAGACCCTTCGGGCTAGATCATACAAACTACGAGCAGTACTTC. Translated: CASRPFGLDHTNYEQYF. The chain couples TRBV27 to TRBJ2-7; D is unresolved. Germline V gene lookup returns CDR1 MNHEY and CDR2 SMNVEV (reference sequence). V lost 6 bases and J lost 3, with 24 bases in between. The CDR3 spans 17 residues.

The chain couples TRBV7-2 to TRBJ1-2; D is possibly TRBD1 (6 bases). Trimming stripped 3 bases from V and 11 bases from J, with 19 bases between. The CDR3 is made up of 14 amino acids. Per the germline V gene, CDR1 is SGHTA and CDR2 is FQGNSA. CDR3 sequence reads: CASSFAGGTPYYTF. CDR3 bases: TGTGCCAGCAGCTTTGCTGGAGGGACACCCTATTACACCTTC.

This clonotype has a handful of counts. The CDR3 loop reads CASSLTMGNTEAFF. For the CDR3, the DNA is TGTGCCAGCAGCTTAACAATGGGGAACACTGAAGCTTTCTTT. The rearrangement links TRBV7-3 to TRBJ1-1, with unresolved D. Trimming pared 0 bases from V and 1 base from J, leaving 6 bases between. From germline, CDR1 is SGHTA and CDR2 FQGTGA. The CDR3 is 14 amino acids.

There are a few counts of this clonotype. This chain uses TRBV19 with TRBJ1-2, with D unresolved. Germline V gene lookup returns CDR1 LNHDA and CDR2 SQIVND (reference sequence). The length of the CDR3 is 11 residues. The V end was cut by 5 bases, the J end by 8 bases, with 9 bases between. As DNA, the CDR3 is TGTGCCAGTAGTCGGGTGCGGGGCTACACCTTC. It translates to CASSRVRGYTF.

This clonotype was picked up many times. The rearrangement uses TRBV7-8 and TRBJ2-1, with a tentative D call TRBD1 (6 bases). The CDR3 is made up of 12 amino acids. V was clipped by 5 bases and J by 16 bases, with 18 bases between them. The V gene's germline CDR1 is SGHVS and CDR2 FQNEAQ. CDR3 sequence reads: CASSLTGIELFF. The DNA of the CDR3 is TGTGCCAGCAGCCTAACAGGGATTGAACTTTTCTTC.

This clonotype was seen more than once but under ten times. The genes are TRBV5-1 and TRBJ2-1, with 12 bases matching TRBD2. The ends lost 4 bases at V and 12 bases at J; junction bases unmatched: 11. The CDR3 totals 15 residues. Germline lookup yields CDR1 SGHRS and CDR2 YFSETQ. CDR3: CASSPTQTSGSSQFF. Here the CDR3 DNA reads TGCGCCAGCAGCCCCACGCAGACTAGCGGGAGCTCGCAGTTCTTC.

The chain recombines TRBV5-1 with TRBJ1-2; 7 nucleotides match TRBD1. CDR3 length equals 14 residues. The J segment lost 5 bases and the V segment lost 4 bases, leaving 8 bases of the junction unmatched. Germline assignment: CDR1 SGHRS and CDR2 YFSETQ. For the CDR3, the DNA is TGCGCCAGCAGCCCAGACAGGGCATTTTATGGCTACACCTTC. Protein: CASSPDRAFYGYTF.

Only a few counts were recorded for this clonotype. One junction end does not reproduce the germline sequence, and a read error may be involved. V gene TRBV30 combines with J gene TRBJ2-7; 10 nucleotides agree with TRBD2. Germline V gene sequence: CDR1 GTSNPN, CDR2 SVGIG (reference sequence). The CDR3 extends over 13 amino acids. DNA of the CDR3: TGTGCCTGGAGTCCGTTGGTAGGAAGCGGGGGGGACTTC. Translating it yields CAWSPLVGSGGDF.

The gene calls are TRBV5-4 and TRBJ2-3, with a possible D match to TRBD2 (5 bases). The V end was cut by 3 bases, the J end by 4 bases, with 15 bases between. The V gene's germline CDR1 is SGHNT and CDR2 YYREEE (reference sequence). The CDR3 extends over 15 amino acids. The DNA of the CDR3 is TGTGCCAGCAGCTCGGACCAACTAGGAGCAGATACGCAGTATTTT. Its protein is CASSSDQLGADTQYF.

V and J are TRBV5-4 and TRBJ1-1; D gene ambiguous. The CDR3 is 14 residues long. Trimming left V 5 bases short and J 4 bases short, with 15 bases between. Germline lookup yields CDR1 SGHNT and CDR2 YYREEE (reference sequence). CDR3 nucleotides: TGTGCCAGCAGTCCCTGGCAGCGGGCCACTGAAGCTTTCTTT. Its protein is CASSPWQRATEAFF.

The chain links TRBV7-9 to TRBJ1-2; weak D call: TRBD1 (5 bases). The CDR3 length is 14 residues. V was shortened by 2 bases and J by 4 bases, with 11 bases between the two germline ends. From germline, CDR1 is SEHNR and CDR2 FQNEAQ (reference sequence). The CDR3 DNA reads as TGTGCCAGCAGCTTATCGGCCAGGGTCTATGGCTACACCTTC. The encoded protein is CASSLSARVYGYTF.

This clonotype was counted ten times or more. The chain links TRBV6-5 to TRBJ1-1; 7 bases match TRBD1. This CDR3 contains 15 residues. CDR1 and CDR2 (germline): MNHEY, SVGAGI. V dropped 5 bases and J dropped 1; count of bases not matched to a gene: 7. The CDR3 region has the DNA TGTGCCAGCAGTGAAAAGGGACAGCCGAACACTGAAGCTTTCTTT. This gives the protein CASSEKGQPNTEAFF.

This rearrangement joins TRBV25-1 to TRBJ1-4, with 8 bases that match TRBD1. V was pared by 6 bases and J by 6 bases, with 3 bases of the junction left unmatched. The V gene's germline CDR1 is MGHDK and CDR2 SYGVNS. CDR3 size: 13 residues. The CDR3 is CASSRTGHEKLFF. In DNA, the CDR3 is TGTGCCAGCAGCCGGACAGGGCATGAAAAACTGTTTTTT.

This clonotype was seen a handful of times. This chain joins TRBV7-2 and TRBJ2-3; tentatively, D is TRBD1 (5 bases). The V gene's germline CDR1 is SGHTA and CDR2 FQGNSA. This CDR3 has 16 residues. With 2 bases removed from V and 0 bases from J, the gap between germline ends came to 12 bases. CDR3 sequence reads: CASSLSRVISTDTQYF. CDR3 nucleotides: TGTGCCAGCAGCTTATCCAGGGTTATTAGCACAGATACGCAGTATTTT.

The chain carries TRBV20-1 and TRBJ1-4; D not certain. Germline lookup yields CDR1 DFQATT and CDR2 SNEGSKA (reference sequence). V lost 5 bases and J 10 bases, leaving 11 bases between the germline ends. This CDR3 comprises 11 residues. CDR3 sequence reads: CSASLSVKLFF. CDR3 nucleotide sequence: TGCAGTGCTTCGTTGTCGGTAAAACTGTTTTTT.

This clonotype has a handful of counts. The chain joins TRBV7-9 to TRBJ2-3; D possibly matches TRBD1 or TRBD2 (6 bases each). Between the trimmed V and J ends, which lost 1 base and 3 bases, there was a span of 17 bases. The CDR3 has 17 amino acids. Per the germline V gene, CDR1 is SEHNR and CDR2 is FQNEAQ (reference sequence). The CDR3 DNA sequence: TGTGCCAGCAGCTTAGGGCCCGGGACACGGGGGACAGATACGCAGTATTTT. This sequence encodes CASSLGPGTRGTDTQYF.

The chain uses TRBV4-2 and TRBJ1-4, with no clear D. This CDR3 region has 12 residues. In germline, CDR1 is LGHNA, CDR2 YNFKEQ. Trimming shortened V by 1 base and J by 7 bases, and 4 bases separated the two germline ends. The CDR3 spells CASSQVVEKLFF. The CDR3 nucleotides read TGTGCCAGCAGCCAAGTCGTTGAAAAACTGTTTTTT.

This chain uses TRBV9 with TRBJ2-5, with 9 bases fitting TRBD1. The germline V gene has CDR1 SGDLS and CDR2 YYNGEE. V shed 2 bases and J 5 bases; nucleotides not matched to a gene: 4. The CDR3 extends over 14 amino acids. The CDR3 bases are TGTGCCAGCAGCGTTACAGGGGGCGCTGAGACCCAGTACTTC. Translated, it gives CASSVTGGAETQYF.

The V call is TRBV5-1, the J call TRBJ2-3; D gene uncertain. The CDR3 has 16 residues. Germline V gene lookup returns CDR1 SGHRS and CDR2 YFSETQ. Deletions cut 1 base from V and 2 bases from J, with 14 bases between. CDR3 coding DNA: TGCGCCAGCAGCTTGAAGTCTCTGAACCCCACAGATACGCAGTATTTT. Its translation: CASSLKSLNPTDTQYF. Filled out from reference TRBV5-1 and TRBJ2-3, the complete variable domain reads KAGVTQTPRYLIKTRGQQVTLSCSPISGHRSVSWYQQTPGQGLQFLFEYFSETQRNKGNFPGRFSGRQFSNSRSEMNVSTLELGDSALYLCASSLKSLNPTDTQYFGPGTRLTVL.

CDR3 in amino acids: CASSGTRSRAFF. The DNA of the CDR3 is TGTGCCAGTAGTGGCACCAGGAGTAGAGCTTTCTTT. V and J are TRBV19 and TRBJ1-1; no clear D. Trimming removed 5 bases at V and 10 bases at J, with 14 bases between. This CDR3 region has 12 residues. The germline V gene has CDR1 LNHDA and CDR2 SQIVND (reference sequence).

In its sample, this clonotype was seen a few times. This CDR3 reads CASSAFEAAYEQYF. Here the CDR3 DNA reads TGTGCCAGCAGCGCTTTCGAAGCCGCCTACGAGCAGTACTTC. The chain employs TRBV9 and TRBJ2-7; D unclear. The germline CDR1 and CDR2 sequences are SGDLS and YYNGEE. The V end lost 3 bases, the J end lost 2 bases, and 12 bases lay between the germline ends. The CDR3 extends over 14 amino acids.

This clonotype was observed a few times. V is TRBV6-6 and J is TRBJ1-6, with 9 positions matching TRBD1. The germline V gene encodes CDR1 MNHNY and CDR2 SVGAGI (reference sequence). The junction had 13 bases not matched to a gene; V was cut back by 6 bases and J by 7 bases. CDR3 length: 17 residues. This CDR3 is CASSQNRGQIRNSPLHF. The CDR3 DNA sequence: TGTGCCAGCAGCCAGAACAGGGGGCAAATCAGGAATTCACCCCTCCACTTT.